The 32 T cell receptor beta chains below all came from one sample that was sequenced in a study of beta chain features in type 1 diabetes. The whole isolated RNA underwent reverse transcription, so sequencing captured expressed TCRB transcripts. Measured with immunoSEQ multiplex PCR; TCRdb has only the in-frame clones, and not every one. The sample lists roughly 180,000 clones, about 13% occurring once. The sample was central memory CD4+ T cells from blood. Receptor source: a woman under 30 in good health.

This chain joins TRBV2 and TRBJ1-2; D call uncertain. This CDR3 region has 15 residues. Germline V gene lookup returns CDR1 SNHLY and CDR2 FYNNEI. V lost 2 bases and J 4 bases, leaving 14 bases between the germline ends. CDR3 loop: CASSERPQGGYGYTF. The CDR3 DNA follows: TGTGCCAGCAGTGAACGCCCCCAAGGCGGCTATGGCTACACCTTC.

This chain joins TRBV5-1 and TRBJ2-7; tentative D call: TRBD1 (6 bases). Germline values: CDR1 SGHRS, CDR2 YFSETQ. Trimming pared 4 bases from V and 2 bases from J, leaving 13 bases between. CDR3 size: 14 residues. CDR3 nucleotide sequence: TGCGCCAGCAGCAGCCAGGGGACCCCCTACGAGCAGTACTTC. Translation: CASSSQGTPYEQYF.

This clone was seen only a few times. The chain links TRBV4-2 to TRBJ1-4; 10 nucleotides line up with TRBD1. Germline loops: CDR1 LGHNA, CDR2 YNFKEQ. The CDR3 consists of 15 residues. J gave up 8 bases and V 5 bases, and 8 bases lay outside the gene matches. The CDR3 region has the DNA TGTGCCAGCAGCTTCAGACAGGGGGCGGGAGAAAAACTGTTTTTT. This gives the protein CASSFRQGAGEKLFF.

The rearrangement uses TRBV7-9 and TRBJ2-5; D unresolved. This CDR3 has 15 residues. Trimming stripped 2 bases from V and 7 bases from J, with 17 bases between. Germline V gives CDR1 SEHNR, CDR2 FQNEAQ (reference sequence). In DNA form, the CDR3 reads TGTGCCAGCAGCTTAAGTACTACCGCCACTGGGACCCAGTACTTC. Its translation: CASSLSTTATGTQYF.

The chain carries TRBV2 and TRBJ2-5; D not resolved. The germline V gene encodes CDR1 SNHLY and CDR2 FYNNEI. V was pared by 8 bases and J by 4 bases, with 11 bases between. This CDR3 region has 12 residues. CDR3 sequence reads: CASHGQLETQYF. DNA of the CDR3: TGTGCCAGCCATGGGCAGCTAGAGACCCAGTACTTC.

The rearrangement links TRBV5-6 to TRBJ2-3, with 7 bases matching TRBD2. Trimming removed 2 bases from V and 4 bases from J; junction bases left unmatched: 10. This CDR3 contains 16 residues. In germline, CDR1 is SGHDT, CDR2 YYEEEE. CDR3 residues: CASSLEGLAEADTQYF. DNA for the CDR3: TGTGCCAGCAGCTTAGAAGGGCTAGCGGAAGCAGATACGCAGTATTTT.

This rearrangement joins TRBV5-1 to TRBJ2-5; 9 bases align to TRBD1. Germline loops: CDR1 SGHRS, CDR2 YFSETQ. This CDR3 spans 15 amino acids. V shed 4 bases and J 2 bases; nucleotides not matched to a gene: 6. CDR3 coding DNA: TGCGCCAGCAGCCGGGGACAGGGCTCACAAGAGACCCAGTACTTC. It codes for CASSRGQGSQETQYF.

This clone was observed a handful of times. The V call is TRBV7-2, the J call TRBJ1-4; D is unclear. Trimming took 5 bases from V and 2 from J, leaving 9 bases between them. Per germline, CDR1 SGHTA and CDR2 FQGNSA. The CDR3 sequence is 14 residues long. CDR3 in amino acids: CASSGRGTNEKLFF. The CDR3 DNA reads TGTGCCAGCAGCGGAAGAGGGACTAATGAAAAACTGTTTTTT.

The J gene is TRBJ2-7, the V gene TRBV27; weak D call: TRBD1 (5 bases). Trimming left V 5 bases short and J 2 bases short, with 13 bases between. Germline V gene lookup returns CDR1 MNHEY and CDR2 SMNVEV (reference sequence). This CDR3 contains 14 residues. The CDR3 loop is CASSPLTETYEQYF. In DNA, the CDR3 is TGTGCCAGCAGTCCCTTGACAGAAACCTACGAGCAGTACTTC.

This clone was picked up a small number of times. The genes are TRBV28 and TRBJ2-1; 10 bases line up with TRBD2. V lost 0 bases to trimming and J lost 3 bases; unmatched junction nucleotides: 2. Germline V gives CDR1 MDHEN, CDR2 SYDVKM. This CDR3 contains 16 residues. The DNA of the CDR3 is TGTGCCAGCAGTTTATGGCTAGCGGGAGACTACAATGAGCAGTTCTTC. This encodes CASSLWLAGDYNEQFF.

This clone has a handful of counts. Here the CDR3 reads CASSATGPLLSYEQYF. The CDR3 coding sequence is TGCGCCAGCAGCGCCACAGGGCCCCTACTCTCCTACGAGCAGTACTTC. V gene TRBV5-1 combines with J gene TRBJ2-7; tentatively, D is TRBD1 (6 bases). The CDR3 sequence is 16 residues long. Trimming took 4 bases from V and 0 from J, leaving 17 bases between them. CDR1 and CDR2 from the germline V gene are SGHRS and YFSETQ.

This clone was seen only a few times. The chain carries TRBV6-5 and TRBJ2-7; 7 bases align to TRBD2. V was clipped by 4 bases and J by 7 bases; unmatched bases: 10. Germline V CDR1 and CDR2: MNHEY, SVGAGI. There are 14 residues in the CDR3. CDR3 DNA: TGTGCCAGCAGTTCCAAGACTAGCCCTCGGGAGCAGTACTTC. Amino acid sequence: CASSSKTSPREQYF.

The chain uses TRBV10-1 and TRBJ1-5, with TRBD1 matching 7 bases. The CDR3 spans 13 residues. The J segment lost 7 bases and the V segment lost 10 bases, leaving 10 bases of the junction unmatched. In germline, CDR1 is WNHNN, CDR2 SYGVQD (reference sequence). The CDR3 loop is CAKEDRVRQPQHF. CDR3 DNA: TGCGCCAAGGAAGACAGGGTGCGACAGCCCCAGCATTTT.

Only one count was recorded for this clone. The V call is TRBV28, the J call TRBJ1-1; D uncertain. The germline gives CDR1 MDHEN, CDR2 SYDVKM. V lost 10 bases, J lost 1 base, and 7 bases lay in between. The CDR3 is 11 residues long. This CDR3 is CAIASNTEAFF. Here the CDR3 DNA reads TGTGCCATTGCGTCGAACACTGAAGCTTTCTTT.

A note on this clone: One end of the junction fails to match germline, which may point to a read error. This chain links TRBV6-5 with TRBJ1-3; D not resolved. There are 14 residues in the CDR3. CDR1 MNHEY and CDR2 SVGAGI come from the germline V gene. The CDR3 DNA follows: TGTGCCATCAGTAGCTCGTCGGCTGGAAACACCATATATTTT. As protein: CAISSSSAGNTIYF.

This chain connects TRBV30 to TRBJ2-7, with D possibly being TRBD1 (6 bases). The CDR3 is 14 amino acids. CDR1 and CDR2 from the germline V gene are GTSNPN and SVGIG (reference sequence). Trimming removed 0 bases from V and 0 bases from J, with 9 bases in between. The CDR3 sequence is CAWSVGGSSYEQYF. In DNA form, the CDR3 reads TGTGCCTGGAGTGTAGGGGGAAGCTCCTACGAGCAGTACTTC.

This clone was detected only a few times. The CDR3 sequence is CASLAGGSSYEQYF. The CDR3 bases are TGTGCCAGTCTAGCGGGAGGTAGCTCCTACGAGCAGTACTTC. This chain uses TRBV28 with TRBJ2-7; 11 nucleotides align to TRBD2. Germline values: CDR1 MDHEN, CDR2 SYDVKM. The CDR3 covers 14 residues. V shed 9 bases, J shed 0 bases, and the junction held 4 bases outside the gene matches.

This clone was picked up a small number of times. The CDR3 DNA follows: TGCGCCAGCAGCCAAGATAGCACGGGAGCCTCAGATACGCAGTATTTT. It yields the protein CASSQDSTGASDTQYF. The gene calls are TRBV4-3 and TRBJ2-3; tentative D call: TRBD2 (6 bases). The length of the CDR3 is 16 residues. The V end lost 0 bases, the J end lost 4 bases, and 14 bases lay between the germline ends. Germline CDR1 LGHNA, CDR2 YSLEER.

This clone was recorded once. The chain is built from TRBV7-6 and TRBJ2-1; possible D gene TRBD2, 5 bases. The CDR3 has 16 residues. Germline V gene data show CDR1 as SGHVS and CDR2 as FNYEAQ. V lost 5 bases and J 7 bases, leaving 21 bases between the germline ends. The CDR3 nucleotides read TGTGCCAGCAGCCTGGAAGCCGGGTCTCCGGGGAATGAGCAGTTCTTC. Translated, it gives CASSLEAGSPGNEQFF.

This chain joins TRBV7-2 and TRBJ2-3, with TRBD1 matching 8 bases. Per germline, CDR1 SGHTA and CDR2 FQGNSA. V was pared by 4 bases and J by 4 bases, with 1 base of the junction left unmatched. This CDR3 spans 13 amino acids. In DNA, the CDR3 is TGTGCCAGCAGCTCGACAGGGGCAGATACGCAGTATTTT. Protein product: CASSSTGADTQYF.

The genes are TRBV15 and TRBJ2-2; weak D call: TRBD2 (5 bases). The germline gives CDR1 LNHNV, CDR2 YYDKDF (reference sequence). Trimming removed 10 bases at V and 6 bases at J, with 12 bases between. This CDR3 is built from 12 residues. CDR3 loop: CASRPAAGELFF. Here the CDR3 DNA reads TGTGCCAGCAGACCAGCGGCCGGGGAGCTGTTTTTT.

This clone was seen a few times. The chain has TRBV28 and TRBJ2-2; the D gene is possibly TRBD2 (6 bases). The ends were cut back, 4 bases at V and 1 base at J, with 13 bases in the middle. Germline V gives CDR1 MDHEN, CDR2 SYDVKM. This CDR3 contains 16 residues. The DNA of the CDR3 is TGTGCCAGCAGTTCCTCGACTAGAATGAACACCGGGGAGCTGTTTTTT. Its translation is CASSSSTRMNTGELFF.

In this sample, this clone turned up a few times. The rearrangement links TRBV29-1 to TRBJ2-5; 11 bases agree with TRBD2. The CDR3 extends over 15 amino acids. V gave up 3 bases and J gave up 5 bases; unmatched junction bases: 8. CDR1 and CDR2 (germline): SQVTM, ANQGSEA. In DNA, the CDR3 is TGCAGCGTTGATGGGACTAGCGGCCCCTCCGAGACCCAGTACTTC. Translation: CSVDGTSGPSETQYF.

The sample holds a few counts of this clone. In DNA, the CDR3 is TGTGCCAGCAGGCAAACTAGCGGGTCCTACGAGCAGTACTTC. It is translated as CASRQTSGSYEQYF. The chain carries TRBV6-1 and TRBJ2-7, with 9 bases aligning to TRBD2. Germline CDR1 reads MNHNS; CDR2 reads SASEGT. This CDR3 comprises 14 residues. Unmatched junction bases numbered 4, after V lost 6 bases and J lost 1 base.

This clone was seen a handful of times. The chain employs TRBV28 and TRBJ1-4; 10 bases align to TRBD1. V lost 9 bases, J lost 7 bases, and 5 bases stayed unmatched. Germline V lookup: CDR1 MDHEN, CDR2 SYDVKM. The length of the CDR3 is 13 residues. The CDR3 bases are TGTGCCAGTACGGACAGGGGGAGTGAAAAACTGTTTTTT. Protein sequence: CASTDRGSEKLFF.

This clone was observed a handful of times. The chain links TRBV10-3 to TRBJ2-7; 10 bases are shared with TRBD1. Trimming at V came to 11 bases and at J to 7 bases, leaving 14 bases not matched to a gene. Germline CDR1 is ENHRY and CDR2 is SYGVKD. The CDR3 loop spans 14 amino acids. The CDR3 reads CAVQPGQGKREQYF. The CDR3 DNA sequence: TGTGCCGTTCAACCGGGACAGGGGAAAAGGGAGCAGTACTTC.

This clone was seen more than once but under ten times. This chain joins TRBV18 and TRBJ2-5, with TRBD1 matching 9 bases. Losses at the gene ends were 5 bases for V and 2 bases for J; bases not matched to a gene: 3. Germline V CDR1 and CDR2: KGHSH, LQKENI. This CDR3 is 14 amino acids long. For the CDR3, the DNA is TGTGCCAGCTCAGCGGACAGGGGTCAAGAGACCCAGTACTTC. Translation gives CASSADRGQETQYF.

This clone was observed a few times. The chain carries TRBV5-4 and TRBJ2-4, with D uncertain. The CDR3 totals 12 residues. The V and J ends lost 0 bases and 7 bases respectively, with 5 bases between them. CDR1 is SGHNT, CDR2 YYREEE, per germline (reference sequence). The CDR3 region has the DNA TGTGCCAGCAGCTTGGAACAGAACATTCAGTACTTC. It encodes CASSLEQNIQYF. Full variable domain (remainder filled in from reference TRBV5-4 and TRBJ2-4): ETGVTQSPTHLIKTRGQQVTLRCSSQSGHNTVSWYQQALGQGPQFIFQYYREEENGRGNFPPRFSGLQFPNYSSELNVNALELDDSALYLCASSLEQNIQYFGAGTRLSVL.

This clone turned up a few times. The rearrangement uses TRBV2 and TRBJ2-7, with unresolved D. The V gene's germline CDR1 is SNHLY and CDR2 FYNNEI. V lost 6 bases, J lost 2 bases, and 11 bases lay in between. This CDR3 is built from 13 residues. The CDR3 reads CASRETSTYEQYF. CDR3 coding DNA: TGTGCCAGCAGGGAGACGTCCACCTACGAGCAGTACTTC. The entire variable domain, with the rest obtained from reference TRBV2 and TRBJ2-7, is as follows: EPEVTQTPSHQVTQMGQEVILRCVPISNHLYFYWYRQILGQKVEFLVSFYNNEISEKSEIFDDQFSVERPDGSNFTLKIRSTKLEDSAMYFCASRETSTYEQYFGPGTRLTVT.

This chain connects TRBV29-1 to TRBJ2-7; 10 bases map to TRBD1. CDR1 is SQVTM, CDR2 ANQGSEA, per germline. This CDR3 contains 12 residues. The V segment lost 4 bases and the J segment 7 bases; nucleotides outside the gene matches: 4. The DNA of the CDR3 is TGCAGCGTTGGAGGGACAGGGGAAGAGCAGTACTTC. It translates to CSVGGTGEEQYF.

This clone was seen a few times. This chain uses TRBV5-1 with TRBJ1-1, with 10 bases that match TRBD1. The CDR3 loop spans 16 amino acids. The V segment lost 4 bases and the J segment 3 bases; nucleotides outside the gene matches: 9. Per germline, CDR1 SGHRS and CDR2 YFSETQ. The CDR3 spells CASSPGTGEGYTEAFF. CDR3 DNA: TGCGCCAGCAGCCCCGGGACAGGGGAGGGATACACTGAAGCTTTCTTT.

J is TRBJ1-2 and V is TRBV6-5, with D hard to call. V lost 5 bases to trimming and J lost 4 bases, with 11 bases between them. This CDR3 spans 13 amino acids. In germline, CDR1 is MNHEY, CDR2 SVGAGI. The CDR3 bases are TGTGCCAGCAGTCCACAGCGGTTCTATGGCTACACCTTC. Translation gives CASSPQRFYGYTF.